Following are 29 T cell receptor beta chains from one sample sequenced in a study of radiotherapy plus CTLA-4 blockade in lung cancer. Repertoires were generated with immunoSEQ multiplex PCR, while TCRdb's copy carries only in-frame clones and drops some. The sample lists approximately 40,000 clones; about 73% were seen once. This specimen was peripheral blood, taken from a patient treated with radiotherapy plus ipilimumab. The receptors derive from a human donor with non-small cell lung cancer who had stable disease on radiotherapy plus ipilimumab.

This clone was seen just once. J is TRBJ1-5 and V is TRBV30; D not resolved. V lost 2 bases, J lost 3 bases, and 8 bases lay in between. This CDR3 spans 13 amino acids. The V gene's germline CDR1 is GTSNPN and CDR2 SVGIG (reference sequence). CDR3: CAWSSQDNQPQHF. DNA of the CDR3: TGTGCCTGGAGTAGTCAGGACAATCAGCCCCAGCATTTT.

The chain has TRBV5-4 and TRBJ2-5; 8 nucleotides match TRBD1. CDR3 size: 15 residues. Unmatched junction bases numbered 6, after V lost 4 bases and J lost 1 base. The germline V gene encodes CDR1 SGHNT and CDR2 YYREEE (reference sequence). For the CDR3, the DNA is TGTGCCAGCAGCCGGGACAGGACCACCCAAGAGACCCAGTACTTC. It encodes CASSRDRTTQETQYF.

This clone was observed a single time. The chain joins TRBV6-1 to TRBJ1-1, with 7 bases that match TRBD1. Unmatched junction bases numbered 12, after V lost 5 bases and J lost 6 bases. Germline values: CDR1 MNHNS, CDR2 SASEGT. The CDR3 length is 15 residues. The CDR3 DNA follows: TGTGCCAGCAGTCGGCGGCGTGACAGGGACGCTGAAGCTTTCTTT. Protein: CASSRRRDRDAEAFF.

The V gene is TRBV4-1, the J gene TRBJ2-2; a weak D match, TRBD2 (6 bases). The germline CDR1 and CDR2 sequences are MGHRA and YSYEKL. V dropped 3 bases and J dropped 2 bases, with 10 bases sitting between them. This CDR3 spans 15 amino acids. CDR3 coding DNA: TGCGCCAGCAGCCAGGGGACTGGAAACACCGGGGAGCTGTTTTTT. It is translated as CASSQGTGNTGELFF.

The chain employs TRBV5-5 and TRBJ1-1; TRBD1 matches at 7 bases. The J segment lost 4 bases and the V segment lost 3 bases, leaving 6 bases of the junction unmatched. Per germline, CDR1 SGHKS and CDR2 YYEKEE (reference sequence). There are 14 residues in the CDR3. This CDR3 is CASSSSGGLTEAFF. The CDR3 nucleotides read TGTGCCAGCAGCTCCTCAGGGGGTCTCACTGAAGCTTTCTTT.

The V and J genes are TRBV5-1 and TRBJ1-4; TRBD1 matches 9 bases. The CDR3 totals 15 residues. Germline assignment: CDR1 SGHRS and CDR2 YFSETQ. V lost 3 bases, J lost 8 bases, and 8 bases stayed unmatched. The CDR3 is CASSWGQGAPEKLFF. CDR3 bases: TGCGCCAGCAGCTGGGGACAGGGCGCCCCCGAAAAACTGTTTTTT.

A single count supports this clone. The chain has TRBV18 and TRBJ1-6; TRBD1 might be the D (6 bases). CDR1 and CDR2 from the germline V gene are KGHSH and LQKENI. The CDR3 consists of 16 residues. With 3 bases removed from V and 8 bases from J, the gap between germline ends came to 17 bases. The CDR3 DNA reads as TGTGCCAGCTCACCTACGCGCGGACAGAACGATTCACCCCTCCACTTT. Its translation is CASSPTRGQNDSPLHF.

The V call is TRBV9, the J call TRBJ2-1; TRBD2 aligns across 9 bases. Looked up from germline, CDR1 is SGDLS and CDR2 is YYNGEE. The CDR3 covers 17 residues. V shed 0 bases, J shed 5 bases, and the junction held 9 bases outside the gene matches. CDR3: CASSVGGRGGRDNEQFF. DNA for the CDR3: TGTGCCAGCAGCGTAGGTGGGCGGGGGGGCCGAGACAATGAGCAGTTCTTC.

This clone has only a few counts. The chain is built from TRBV4-1 and TRBJ1-6, with unresolved D. Germline V gene lookup returns CDR1 MGHRA and CDR2 YSYEKL. Between the trimmed V and J ends, which lost 0 bases and 7 bases, there was a span of 10 bases. The CDR3 covers 15 residues. The DNA of the CDR3 is TGCGCCAGCAGCCAAGATCGGACGCAGAATTCACCCCTCCACTTT. It is translated as CASSQDRTQNSPLHF.

The chain uses TRBV9 and TRBJ2-3; 7 bases line up with TRBD1. Germline CDR1 SGDLS, CDR2 YYNGEE. The ends lost 4 bases at V and 0 bases at J; junction bases unmatched: 14. The CDR3 contains 18 residues. CDR3: CASSPRREGQPSTDTQYF. The CDR3 nucleotides read TGTGCCAGCAGCCCCCGACGAGAGGGACAGCCTAGCACAGATACGCAGTATTTT.

Here the CDR3 reads CAWSEALNTEAFF. The CDR3 DNA follows: TGTGCCTGGAGTGAGGCTTTGAACACTGAAGCTTTCTTT. The chain couples TRBV30 to TRBJ1-1; D uncertain. Per the germline V gene, CDR1 is GTSNPN and CDR2 is SVGIG (reference sequence). V lost 1 base and J lost 0, with 6 bases in between. This CDR3 has 13 residues.

Turning to this clone: Germline is not matched at one junction end, which may reflect a read error. Within the sample, other DNA sequences also encode this same CDR3. The chain recombines TRBV30 with TRBJ1-1, with TRBD1 matching 8 bases. Per the germline V gene, CDR1 is GTSNPN and CDR2 is SVGIG (reference sequence). The CDR3 runs to 15 residues. The DNA of the CDR3 is TGTGCTTGGAGGTGGACAGGGACGACGAACACTGAAGCTTTCTTT. Protein sequence: CAWRWTGTTNTEAFF.

V usage is TRBV5-6 and J usage is TRBJ2-7, with a tentative D call TRBD2 (5 bases). V lost 0 bases, J lost 4 bases, and 5 bases lay in between. This CDR3 comprises 12 residues. From germline, CDR1 is SGHDT and CDR2 YYEEEE. The CDR3 sequence: CASSLGLYEQYF. The CDR3 DNA reads as TGTGCCAGCAGCTTGGGACTATACGAGCAGTACTTC.

The genes are TRBV28 and TRBJ1-1; the match to TRBD1 covers 10 bases. The CDR3 is 15 amino acids. The ends lost 6 bases at V and 4 bases at J; junction bases unmatched: 8. The germline V gene encodes CDR1 MDHEN and CDR2 SYDVKM. For the CDR3, the DNA is TGTGCCAGCAGACAAGACAGGGGGCGGGTCACTGAAGCTTTCTTT. It encodes CASRQDRGRVTEAFF.

V is TRBV19 and J is TRBJ1-1; no clear D. Trimming took 6 bases from V and 1 from J, leaving 9 bases between them. CDR1 is LNHDA and CDR2 is SQIVND in the germline V gene (reference sequence). CDR3 length equals 13 residues. The CDR3 here is CASREAGNTEAFF. CDR3 sequence (DNA): TGTGCCAGTAGGGAGGCGGGGAACACTGAAGCTTTCTTT.

The chain is built from TRBV19 and TRBJ1-2; D not resolved. The CDR3 extends over 13 amino acids. The germline V and J ends were trimmed by 3 bases and 7 bases, with 12 bases remaining between them. The germline CDR1 and CDR2 sequences are LNHDA and SQIVND (reference sequence). The CDR3 bases are TGTGCCAGTAGTATCTCCGGAGAGCGTGGCTACACCTTC. Translated, it gives CASSISGERGYTF.

The chain is built from TRBV6-1 and TRBJ1-2; TRBD1 might be the D (6 bases). The V gene lost 5 bases and the J gene lost 6 bases, with 13 bases spanning the gap. Germline-derived CDR1 and CDR2 are MNHNS and SASEGT. The CDR3 length is 13 residues. CDR3 protein: CASSHRDNHGYTF. The CDR3 coding sequence is TGTGCCAGCAGTCACCGGGACAACCATGGCTACACCTTC.

This rearrangement joins TRBV28 to TRBJ2-6, with a weak D call TRBD1 (5 bases). Germline loops: CDR1 MDHEN, CDR2 SYDVKM. Trimming took 6 bases from V and 10 from J, leaving 16 bases between them. This CDR3 has 14 amino acids. Written as DNA, the CDR3 is TGTGCCAGCAGGGTTGCTAGGGGCATAAACGTCCTGACTTTC. This sequence encodes CASRVARGINVLTF.

The chain combines TRBV18 with TRBJ1-2; D is unresolved. Trimming removed 6 bases at V and 0 bases at J, with 8 bases between. Germline V gives CDR1 KGHSH, CDR2 LQKENI. This CDR3 comprises 13 residues. The CDR3 region is CASSLDPNYGYTF. For the CDR3, the DNA is TGTGCCAGCTCCCTTGACCCTAACTATGGCTACACCTTC.

The J gene is TRBJ1-2, the V gene TRBV6-1; 9 positions match TRBD1. V was clipped by 8 bases and J by 8 bases; unmatched bases: 12. Germline CDR1 is MNHNS and CDR2 is SASEGT. The CDR3 is made up of 14 amino acids. The CDR3 region is CASAYRGHKDGYTF. CDR3 bases: TGTGCCAGCGCCTACAGGGGGCATAAGGACGGCTACACCTTC.

This clone turned up a few times. This same CDR3 is encoded by further DNA sequences in the sample. The chain recombines TRBV10-3 with TRBJ1-1; D is unresolved. Germline CDR1 and CDR2: ENHRY and SYGVKD. The CDR3 totals 13 residues. Between the trimmed V and J ends, which lost 0 bases and 0 bases, there was a span of 2 bases. For the CDR3, the DNA is TGTGCCATCAGTGAGTCTATGAACACTGAAGCTTTCTTT. This gives the protein CAISESMNTEAFF.

The chain couples TRBV5-1 to TRBJ1-1, with D hard to call. This CDR3 is 16 amino acids long. Germline CDR1 SGHRS, CDR2 YFSETQ. Trimming removed 0 bases from V and 0 bases from J, with 12 bases in between. The CDR3 DNA sequence: TGCGCCAGCAGCTTGGGTTCGGGGAACATGAACACTGAAGCTTTCTTT. Translation gives CASSLGSGNMNTEAFF.

This clone came up once. This chain joins TRBV15 and TRBJ2-1; the D is unclear. The CDR3 has 15 residues. Germline V gene data show CDR1 as LNHNV and CDR2 as YYDKDF (reference sequence). V gave up 0 bases and J gave up 7 bases, with 13 bases separating them. The CDR3: CATSRDGTNGNEQFF. The CDR3 nucleotides are TGTGCCACCAGCAGAGATGGAACCAATGGAAATGAGCAGTTCTTC. Using reference TRBV15 and TRBJ2-1 for the parts outside the CDR3, the full variable domain is DAMVIQNPRYQVTQFGKPVTLSCSQTLNHNVMYWYQQKSSQAPKLLFHYYDKDFNNEADTPDNFQSRRPNTSFCFLDIRSPGLGDTAMYLCATSRDGTNGNEQFFGPGTRLTVL.

The chain joins TRBV4-1 to TRBJ1-2; D perhaps matches TRBD1 (6 bases). V lost 5 bases, J lost 4 bases, and 14 bases lay in between. The CDR3 sequence is 14 residues long. Germline V gives CDR1 MGHRA, CDR2 YSYEKL. This CDR3 is CASSSETGPYGYTF. DNA for the CDR3: TGCGCCAGCAGCTCAGAAACAGGGCCCTATGGCTACACCTTC.

The chain couples TRBV10-3 to TRBJ1-2; possibly TRBD1 for D (5 bases). This CDR3 region has 13 residues. V lost 7 bases to trimming and J lost 3 bases, with 12 bases between them. CDR1 and CDR2 (germline): ENHRY, SYGVKD. Written as DNA, the CDR3 is TGTGCCATCACCCCCCAGGGTGACTATGGCTACACCTTC. This gives the protein CAITPQGDYGYTF.

V is TRBV28 and J is TRBJ2-5; a possible D gene is TRBD2 (6 bases). V was trimmed by 10 bases and J by 5 bases, leaving 20 bases between them. Germline V gene lookup returns CDR1 MDHEN and CDR2 SYDVKM. CDR3 length: 14 amino acids. CDR3 in DNA: TGTGCCACTCGCCGCGGGGCGGGTAGGGAGACCCAGTACTTC. Translation gives CATRRGAGRETQYF.

The chain has TRBV7-2 and TRBJ1-1, with D possibly TRBD1 on 6 matching bases. This CDR3 spans 15 amino acids. Germline V gene sequence: CDR1 SGHTA, CDR2 FQGNSA. Trimming shortened V by 3 bases and J by 4 bases, and 15 bases separated the two germline ends. The CDR3 region has the DNA TGTGCCAGCAGCTTTGGCCAGGGGAGGAGCACTGAAGCTTTCTTT. Protein: CASSFGQGRSTEAFF.

J is TRBJ2-6 and V is TRBV10-3; 10 bases fit TRBD1. Trimming cost V 6 bases and J 4 bases; bases outside gene matches: 6. CDR1 ENHRY and CDR2 SYGVKD come from the germline V gene. This CDR3 spans 16 amino acids. This CDR3 reads CAIRIGTGDGANVLTF. The CDR3 coding sequence is TGTGCCATCAGGATAGGGACAGGGGACGGGGCCAACGTCCTGACTTTC.

The chain's CDR3 is CASSGTGENIQYF. The DNA of the CDR3 is TGTGCCAGCAGCGGGACAGGGGAAAACATTCAGTACTTC. V is TRBV6-5 and J is TRBJ2-4; 10 nucleotides align to TRBD1. V shed 6 bases, J shed 5 bases, and the junction held 1 base outside the gene matches. The germline gives CDR1 MNHEY, CDR2 SVGAGI. The CDR3 extends over 13 amino acids.